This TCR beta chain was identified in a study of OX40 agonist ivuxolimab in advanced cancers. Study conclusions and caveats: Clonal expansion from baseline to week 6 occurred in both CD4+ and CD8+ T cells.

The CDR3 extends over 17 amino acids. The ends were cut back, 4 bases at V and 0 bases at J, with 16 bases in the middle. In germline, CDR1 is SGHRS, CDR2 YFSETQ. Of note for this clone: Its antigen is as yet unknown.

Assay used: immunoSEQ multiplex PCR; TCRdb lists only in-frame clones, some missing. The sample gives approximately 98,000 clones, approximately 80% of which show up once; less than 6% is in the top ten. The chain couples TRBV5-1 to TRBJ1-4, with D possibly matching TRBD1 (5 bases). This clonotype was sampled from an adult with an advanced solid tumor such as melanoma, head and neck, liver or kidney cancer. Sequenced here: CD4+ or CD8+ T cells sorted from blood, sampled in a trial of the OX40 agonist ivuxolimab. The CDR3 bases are TGCGCCAGCAGCGCAGGGCGTCGGACTGCAACTAATGAAAAACTGTTTTTT. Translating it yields CASSAGRRTATNEKLFF.